This T cell receptor beta chain derives from a study of blood T cell repertoires in COVID-19. Study summary: Some COVID-19 samples were acute and others convalescent; all came from the United States, Italy and Spain. T cells, B-cell-depleted T cells, or PBMCs supplied cDNA or gDNA.

The V end was cut by 4 bases, the J end by 9 bases, with 10 bases between. This CDR3 spans 12 amino acids. Germline V CDR1 and CDR2: SGHAT, FQNNGV. Measured with immunoSEQ multiplex PCR; TCRdb has only the in-frame clones, and not every one. The table records 150,000 to 200,000 clones, approximately 85% of them present only once. The sample was PBMCs or T cells enriched from blood (not recorded which). The chain is built from TRBV11-2 and TRBJ1-5; D not resolved. The receptor was isolated from a woman younger than 30 who had recovered from COVID-19. The chain's CDR3 is CASSSRVWPQHF. The CDR3 region has the DNA TGTGCCAGCAGCTCCCGGGTATGGCCCCAGCATTTT.